The rows below give T cell receptor beta chains drawn from one sample of a study of T cell responses to AZD1222 COVID-19 vaccine. TCRdb's copy holds only in-frame clones and misses some; the assay was immunoSEQ multiplex PCR. This table has approximately 200,000 clones, roughly nine tenths appearing once. Sample: peripheral blood, taken 28 days after the second AZD1222 dose. The receptors derive from an adult who received the AZD1222 COVID-19 vaccine. The CDR3 runs from the conserved cysteine through the conserved F or W. Fields, in order: D gene, J gene, CDR3 length, V gene, clone size, CDR3 DNA, CDR3 protein. D genes are given only for firm matches. Rows may omit the clone size; those that give it use once, few, many or a size class.

d_call: .
j_call: TRBJ1-2
cdr3_length: 14
v_call: TRBV28
clone_size: once
cdr3_nt: TGTGCCAGCAGCTATAATAAGGGTCACTATGGCTACACCTTC
cdr3_aa: CASSYNKGHYGYTF

d_call: .
j_call: TRBJ2-5
cdr3_length: 16
v_call: TRBV5-1
clone_size: .
cdr3_nt: TGCGCCAGCAGCTTGCGCGGGGCCTCCCTCCAAGAGACCCAGTACTTC
cdr3_aa: CASSLRGASLQETQYF

d_call: TRBD2
j_call: TRBJ2-1
cdr3_length: 14
v_call: TRBV19
clone_size: .
cdr3_nt: TGTGCCACCTCTAGCGGGAGGGCCGGTAATGAGCAGTTCTTC
cdr3_aa: CATSSGRAGNEQFF

d_call: .
j_call: TRBJ2-5
cdr3_length: 18
v_call: TRBV6-2/TRBV6-3
clone_size: .
cdr3_nt: TGTGCCAGCAGTTACGCCCCCAGGGGTAGCGGTTTACAAGAGACCCAGTACTTC
cdr3_aa: CASSYAPRGSGLQETQYF

d_call: TRBD2
j_call: TRBJ2-1
cdr3_length: 16
v_call: TRBV3-1/TRBV3-2
clone_size: .
cdr3_nt: TGTGCCAGCAGCCAGCCAAGACTAGCGGGGGATAATGAGCAGTTCTTC
cdr3_aa: CASSQPRLAGDNEQFF

d_call: TRBD1
j_call: TRBJ1-2
cdr3_length: 17
v_call: TRBV10-3
clone_size: .
cdr3_nt: TGTGCCATCAGCGGGACCAGTCGTTCAGGGGGAACCCCTGGCTACACCTTC
cdr3_aa: CAISGTSRSGGTPGYTF

d_call: .
j_call: TRBJ1-1
cdr3_length: 17
v_call: TRBV28
clone_size: .
cdr3_nt: TGTGCCAGCAGTCCCCTGGTAGGACAACCAAAAAACACTGAAGCTTTCTTT
cdr3_aa: CASSPLVGQPKNTEAFF

d_call: .
j_call: TRBJ2-1
cdr3_length: 15
v_call: TRBV19
clone_size: .
cdr3_nt: TGTGCCAGTAGTATAGATCAGACCTACTACAATGAGCAGTTCTTC
cdr3_aa: CASSIDQTYYNEQFF

d_call: TRBD1
j_call: TRBJ1-2
cdr3_length: 16
v_call: TRBV11-2
clone_size: .
cdr3_nt: TGTGCCAGCAGCTCGCCTCGCCGGGACAGGGGCTATGGCTACACCTTC
cdr3_aa: CASSSPRRDRGYGYTF

d_call: .
j_call: TRBJ2-5
cdr3_length: 12
v_call: TRBV30
clone_size: .
cdr3_nt: TGTGCCTGGAGTAAGGGCATTGAGACCCAGTACTTC
cdr3_aa: CAWSKGIETQYF

d_call: .
j_call: TRBJ2-5
cdr3_length: 12
v_call: TRBV11-3
clone_size: .
cdr3_nt: TGTGCCAGCTCCAGCAATTTGGAGACCCAGTACTTC
cdr3_aa: CASSSNLETQYF

d_call: .
j_call: TRBJ2-1
cdr3_length: 13
v_call: TRBV11-1
clone_size: few
cdr3_nt: TGTGCCAGCAGCCCAGACAGAAGGAATGAGCAGTTCTTC
cdr3_aa: CASSPDRRNEQFF

d_call: .
j_call: TRBJ1-6
cdr3_length: 17
v_call: TRBV4-1
clone_size: once
cdr3_nt: TGCGCCAGCAGCGACAGACAGCTTTCGGGATATAATTCACCCCTCCACTTT
cdr3_aa: CASSDRQLSGYNSPLHF

d_call: .
j_call: TRBJ1-1
cdr3_length: 14
v_call: TRBV2
clone_size: .
cdr3_nt: TGTGCCAGCAGGAGGCTGGCGCCGAACCCTGAAGCTTTCTTT
cdr3_aa: CASRRLAPNPEAFF

d_call: TRBD2
j_call: TRBJ2-7
cdr3_length: 14
v_call: TRBV27
clone_size: once
cdr3_nt: TGTGCCAGCAGCACGACTAGCGGGGCCTACGAGCAGTACTTC
cdr3_aa: CASSTTSGAYEQYF

d_call: .
j_call: TRBJ1-1
cdr3_length: 13
v_call: TRBV28
clone_size: .
cdr3_nt: TGTGCCAGCAGTCTTGCCCTAACCACCGGGGCTTTCTTT
cdr3_aa: CASSLALTTGAFF

d_call: .
j_call: TRBJ2-7
cdr3_length: 14
v_call: TRBV6-4
clone_size: .
cdr3_nt: TGTGCCAGCAGTGACAGGGCGGGCTCCTACGAGCAGTACTTC
cdr3_aa: CASSDRAGSYEQYF

d_call: .
j_call: TRBJ2-7
cdr3_length: 13
v_call: TRBV30
clone_size: .
cdr3_nt: TGTGCCTGGAGTGTATCGGCAGGTCCTAAGCAGTACTTC
cdr3_aa: CAWSVSAGPKQYF

d_call: .
j_call: TRBJ2-6
cdr3_length: 13
v_call: TRBV28
clone_size: .
cdr3_nt: TGTGCCACCCGAGAAGCTGGGGCCAACGTCCTGACTTTC
cdr3_aa: CATREAGANVLTF

d_call: .
j_call: TRBJ2-1
cdr3_length: 14
v_call: TRBV3-1/TRBV3-2
clone_size: .
cdr3_nt: TGTGCCAGCAGCCAAGGGGTCTGGGCATGGGAGCAGTTCTTC
cdr3_aa: CASSQGVWAWEQFF

d_call: TRBD1
j_call: TRBJ2-5
cdr3_length: 14
v_call: TRBV5-8
clone_size: once
cdr3_nt: TGTGCCAGCAGCTTGGGAGGGGGCGGTGAGACCCAGTACTTC
cdr3_aa: CASSLGGGGETQYF

d_call: .
j_call: TRBJ1-1
cdr3_length: 13
v_call: TRBV28
clone_size: .
cdr3_nt: TGTGCCAGCAGTCCCTCTCAACACGGCTCTGGTTTCTTT
cdr3_aa: CASSPSQHGSGFF

d_call: .
j_call: TRBJ2-1
cdr3_length: 14
v_call: TRBV11-3
clone_size: .
cdr3_nt: TGTGCCAGCAGCTTAGAAGCGGGCCTGAATGAGCAGTTCTTC
cdr3_aa: CASSLEAGLNEQFF

d_call: .
j_call: TRBJ1-1
cdr3_length: 14
v_call: TRBV15
clone_size: few
cdr3_nt: TGTGCCACCAGCATCCCCGGATTAAACACTGAAGCTTTCTTT
cdr3_aa: CATSIPGLNTEAFF

d_call: TRBD2
j_call: TRBJ2-1
cdr3_length: 15
v_call: TRBV9
clone_size: .
cdr3_nt: TGTGCCAGCAGTTCCAGCGGGAGGCGGTACAATGAGCAGTTCTTC
cdr3_aa: CASSSSGRRYNEQFF

d_call: .
j_call: TRBJ2-7
cdr3_length: 14
v_call: TRBV18
clone_size: .
cdr3_nt: TGTGCCAGCTCACGTAGCCGTAACTCCTACGAGCAGTACTTC
cdr3_aa: CASSRSRNSYEQYF

d_call: .
j_call: TRBJ2-1
cdr3_length: 13
v_call: TRBV6-5
clone_size: .
cdr3_nt: TGTGCCAGCACAAGCAGCGTTGAGAATGAGCAGTTCTTC
cdr3_aa: CASTSSVENEQFF

d_call: TRBD2
j_call: TRBJ2-7
cdr3_length: 14
v_call: TRBV5-1
clone_size: once
cdr3_nt: TGCGCCAGCAGCTCTAGCGGGTTTCCCTACGAGCAGTACTTC
cdr3_aa: CASSSSGFPYEQYF

d_call: .
j_call: TRBJ1-5
cdr3_length: 14
v_call: TRBV4-1
clone_size: .
cdr3_nt: TGCGCCAGCAGCCGAGACCTGATGGATCAGCCCCAGCATTTT
cdr3_aa: CASSRDLMDQPQHF

d_call: .
j_call: TRBJ2-6
cdr3_length: 15
v_call: TRBV2
clone_size: .
cdr3_nt: TGTGCCAGCAGTGGGGCAGGGACTGGGGCCAACGTCCTGACTTTC
cdr3_aa: CASSGAGTGANVLTF

d_call: TRBD2
j_call: TRBJ2-1
cdr3_length: 19
v_call: TRBV27
clone_size: .
cdr3_nt: TGTGCCAGCCTACTCTCGGGACTAGCGGGAGGGGGCCGGGTGAATGAGCAGTTCTTC
cdr3_aa: CASLLSGLAGGGRVNEQFF

d_call: .
j_call: TRBJ1-1
cdr3_length: 13
v_call: TRBV7-2
clone_size: .
cdr3_nt: TGTGCCAGCAGCTGGAAGGCTCCACCAAAGGCTTTCTTT
cdr3_aa: CASSWKAPPKAFF

d_call: TRBD2
j_call: TRBJ2-7
cdr3_length: 12
v_call: TRBV10-3
clone_size: .
cdr3_nt: TGTGCCACCGGGACTAGCGGTGTGGAGCAGTACTTC
cdr3_aa: CATGTSGVEQYF